Presented here are 4 T cell receptor beta chains from one specimen sequenced in a study of beta chain features in type 1 diabetes. For these TCRs, the target antigens are not known. Sequencing targeted expressed TCRB transcripts, as all isolated RNA had been reverse transcribed. Some clones are missing from TCRdb's copy, which holds only in-frame ones; the method was immunoSEQ multiplex PCR. The data show more than 250,000 clones, 14% seen once. Whole-study results and caveats: Moderate yet significant TCRB CDR3 shortening was seen in Type 1 diabetes patients in all four CD4+ subsets.

Specimen: naive CD4+ T cells from blood. The receptors derive from a man aged 30 to 45 with type 1 diabetes.

The CDR3 spells CASSLRGGYEQYF. The CDR3, as DNA: TGTGCCAGCAGCTTGCGAGGGGGCTACGAGCAGTACTTC. The rearrangement links TRBV5-4 to TRBJ2-7; TRBD1 might be the D (6 bases). Germline-derived CDR1 and CDR2 are SGHNT and YYREEE (reference sequence). V dropped 1 base and J dropped 3 bases, with 8 bases sitting between them. This CDR3 region has 13 residues.

This clone was detected a few times. The chain has TRBV20-1 and TRBJ2-1; D call uncertain. The CDR3 is 11 amino acids. V was trimmed by 3 bases and J by 10 bases, leaving 10 bases between them. Germline V gives CDR1 DFQATT, CDR2 SNEGSKA (reference sequence). The CDR3, as DNA: TGCAGTGCTAGTCAGGTTCGGGAGCAGTTCTTC. It yields the protein CSASQVREQFF.

In this sample, this clone turned up a few times. The CDR3 protein is CASSQLGGSSYNEQFF. The CDR3 DNA reads as TGTGCCAGCAGCCAATTGGGCGGGAGCTCCTACAATGAGCAGTTCTTC. V usage is TRBV14 and J usage is TRBJ2-1; 7 bases line up with TRBD2. CDR3 size: 16 residues. The trim removed 2 bases at V and 0 bases at J, leaving 4 bases unmatched. CDR1 SGHDN and CDR2 FVKESK come from the germline V gene.

The chain uses TRBV5-4 and TRBJ1-2; D ambiguous. Trimming cost V 0 bases and J 8 bases, with 14 bases left between them. The CDR3 loop spans 14 amino acids. Germline V lookup: CDR1 SGHNT, CDR2 YYREEE (reference sequence). The CDR3 sequence is CASSLDARRGGYTF. DNA for the CDR3: TGTGCCAGCAGCTTGGACGCCCGTCGAGGGGGCTACACCTTC.